This T cell receptor (beta chain) stems from a study of blood T cell repertoires in COVID-19. Turning to the study itself: PBMCs, B-cell-depleted T cells, or T cells were the source of the cDNA or gDNA that made up the material.

Researchers sorted participants into cohorts using their self-reported clinical history. This clone was recorded once. Using immunoSEQ multiplex PCR, the repertoire was profiled, and TCRdb retains in-frame clones only, with some absent. The sample lists about 400,000 clones; around 92% were seen once. This receptor was obtained from a woman aged 30 to 39 who had recovered from COVID-19. Sequencing used PBMCs or T cells enriched from blood (not recorded which).

CDR3 loop: CAWSSGEALGGANVLTF. CDR3 DNA: TGTGCCTGGAGTTCGGGAGAGGCGTTGGGTGGGGCCAACGTCCTGACTTTC. The chain recombines TRBV30 with TRBJ2-6; D may be TRBD2 (6 bases). Germline lookup yields CDR1 GTSNPN and CDR2 SVGIG (reference sequence). This CDR3 contains 17 residues. V was trimmed by 2 bases and J by 3 bases, leaving 17 bases between them.